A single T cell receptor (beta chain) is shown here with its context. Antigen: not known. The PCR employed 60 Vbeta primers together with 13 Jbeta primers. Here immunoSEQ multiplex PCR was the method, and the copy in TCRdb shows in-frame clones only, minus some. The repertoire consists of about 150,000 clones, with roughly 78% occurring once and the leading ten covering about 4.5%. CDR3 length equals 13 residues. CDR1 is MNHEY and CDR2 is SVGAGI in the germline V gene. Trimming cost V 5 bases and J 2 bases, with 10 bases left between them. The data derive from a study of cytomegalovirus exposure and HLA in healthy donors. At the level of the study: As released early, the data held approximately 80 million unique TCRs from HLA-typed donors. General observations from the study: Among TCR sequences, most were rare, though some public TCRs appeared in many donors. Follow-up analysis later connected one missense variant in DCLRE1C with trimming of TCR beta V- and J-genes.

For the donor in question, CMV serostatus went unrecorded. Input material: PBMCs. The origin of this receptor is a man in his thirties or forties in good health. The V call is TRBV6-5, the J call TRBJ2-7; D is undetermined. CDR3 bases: TGTGCCAGCAGTCCTATACCCCCCTACGAGCAGTACTTC. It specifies CASSPIPPYEQYF.